The 4 T cell receptor beta chains given below trace back to one sample, sequenced in a study of blood T cell repertoires in COVID-19. TCRdb keeps only in-frame clones here, not all; method: immunoSEQ multiplex PCR. The sample holds about 190,000 clones, 88% seen once. Sample: peripheral blood. Receptors were obtained from a human donor in a cohort sampled during active COVID-19.

The chain employs TRBV12-3 or TRBV12-4 and TRBJ1-2; TRBD1 agrees at 8 bases. The CDR3 loop spans 12 amino acids. The V and J ends lost 6 bases and 8 bases, in that order; junction bases with no gene match: 5. CDR3 in DNA: TGTGCCAGCAGGGGGACAGGAGCGGGCTACACCTTC. Protein: CASRGTGAGYTF.

This sequence joins TRBV5-1 and TRBJ2-1, with 10 nucleotides matching TRBD1. Germline V gene sequence: CDR1 SGHRS, CDR2 YFSETQ. The CDR3 consists of 14 residues. The junction had 5 bases not matched to a gene; V was cut back by 4 bases and J by 7 bases. The CDR3 nucleotides read TGCGCCAGCAGCCCGGGGACAGGGGTGAATGAGCAGTTCTTC. This sequence encodes CASSPGTGVNEQFF.

The chain has TRBV2 and TRBJ1-1; 8 bases are a match to TRBD1. The germline gives CDR1 SNHLY, CDR2 FYNNEI. The CDR3 is 16 amino acids. The V and J ends lost 3 bases and 4 bases, in that order; junction bases with no gene match: 10. As DNA, the CDR3 is TGTGCCAGCAGTGAGACCAGGGGGCAAAGGGCCACTGAAGCTTTCTTT. It encodes CASSETRGQRATEAFF.

The J gene is TRBJ2-1, the V gene TRBV6-2 or TRBV6-3; 13 bases line up with TRBD2. Germline V gene sequence: CDR1 MNHEY, CDR2 SVGEGT. V lost 6 bases, J lost 7 bases, and 6 bases stayed unmatched. This CDR3 contains 15 residues. The CDR3 sequence: CASSSGLAGKNEQFF. The DNA for the CDR3 is TGTGCCAGCAGCTCGGGACTAGCGGGAAAGAATGAGCAGTTCTTC.